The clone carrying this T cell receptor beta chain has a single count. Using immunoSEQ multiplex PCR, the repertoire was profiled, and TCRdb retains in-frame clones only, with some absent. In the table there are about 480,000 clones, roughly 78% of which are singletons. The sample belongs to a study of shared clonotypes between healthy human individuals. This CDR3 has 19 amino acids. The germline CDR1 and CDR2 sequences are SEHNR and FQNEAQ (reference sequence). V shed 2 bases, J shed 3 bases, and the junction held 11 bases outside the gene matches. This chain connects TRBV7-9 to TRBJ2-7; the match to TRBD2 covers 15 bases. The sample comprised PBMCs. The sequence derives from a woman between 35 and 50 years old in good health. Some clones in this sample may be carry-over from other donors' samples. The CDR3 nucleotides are TGTGCCAGCAGCTTATCTGGACTAGCGGGAGGGCCCCGGGACTACGAGCAGTACTTC. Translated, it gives CASSLSGLAGGPRDYEQYF.